A single sample is the source of the 11 T cell receptor beta chains below, sequenced in a study of cytotoxic CD8 clonotypes in ibrutinib-treated CLL. Repertoires were generated with immunoSEQ multiplex PCR, while TCRdb's copy carries only in-frame clones and drops some. The sample holds about 140,000 clones; 70% to 90% are singletons and the top ten take 7.5% to 8%. The sequenced sample was PBMCs, obtained after 36 months of ibrutinib treatment. These receptors all stem from a human donor with chronic lymphocytic leukemia.

J is TRBJ1-2 and V is TRBV21-1; TRBD1, the table's D call, was not compared with the DNA. TRBV21-1 is designated a pseudogene. The CDR3 covers 17 residues. Written as DNA, the CDR3 is TGTGCCAGCAGCAAAGGGGTACCCAGGGTGCGGTGTGATGGCTACACCTTC. Protein product: CASSKGVPRVRCDGYTF.

This rearrangement joins TRBV5-4 to TRBJ1-2; D is uncertain. V was cut by 6 bases and J by 4 bases, with 13 bases left in between. This CDR3 has 13 residues. The germline V gene has CDR1 SGHNT and CDR2 YYREEE (reference sequence). CDR3 nucleotide sequence: TGTGCCAGCAACCTACGGGGAAGCTATGGCTACACCTTC. It is translated as CASNLRGSYGYTF.

In regard to this clone: This specimen includes other DNA sequences encoding the same CDR3. The rearrangement links TRBV28 to TRBJ1-6; D gene ambiguous. V dropped 1 base and J dropped 10 bases, with 11 bases sitting between them. Germline CDR1 is MDHEN and CDR2 is SYDVKM. The CDR3 consists of 14 residues. The CDR3 loop reads CASSLFRGNSPLHF. CDR3 DNA: TGTGCCAGCAGTTTATTTAGAGGGAACTCACCCCTCCACTTT.

This clone was counted a few times. This chain connects TRBV30 to TRBJ1-1; 7 nucleotides agree with TRBD1. V dropped 3 bases and J dropped 2; count of bases not matched to a gene: 6. The CDR3 sequence is 14 residues long. Germline values: CDR1 GTSNPN, CDR2 SVGIG (reference sequence). This chain's CDR3 is CAWRRAGGNTEAFF. In DNA form, the CDR3 reads TGTGCCTGGAGACGTGCAGGGGGAAACACTGAAGCTTTCTTT.

The chain couples TRBV30 to TRBJ2-5; D remains unclear. Between the trimmed V and J ends, which lost 8 bases and 5 bases, there was a span of 21 bases. CDR3 length: 14 residues. Germline CDR1 is GTSNPN and CDR2 is SVGIG (reference sequence). This chain's CDR3 is CAAPADPAVETQYF. Written as DNA, the CDR3 is TGTGCCGCCCCAGCCGACCCCGCGGTGGAGACCCAGTACTTC.

V gene TRBV7-9 combines with J gene TRBJ1-1; D call uncertain. Germline values: CDR1 SEHNR, CDR2 FQNEAQ (reference sequence). The V and J ends lost 5 bases and 4 bases respectively, with 8 bases between them. The CDR3 spans 12 residues. CDR3 bases: TGTGCCAGCAGCGTCCTGGGCACTGAAGCTTTCTTT. It encodes CASSVLGTEAFF.

V usage is TRBV30 and J usage is TRBJ1-3; D may be TRBD1 (5 bases). The CDR3 consists of 13 residues. Germline V gene lookup returns CDR1 GTSNPN and CDR2 SVGIG (reference sequence). V lost 2 bases, J lost 4 bases, and 9 bases lay in between. The CDR3 DNA sequence: TGTGCCTGGAGTTCGGGGGGAGGAAACACCATATATTTT. Encoded protein: CAWSSGGGNTIYF. Together with reference TRBV30 and TRBJ1-3, the CDR3 gives the full variable domain: SQTIHQWPATLVQPVGSPLSLECTVEGTSNPNLYWYRQAAGRGLQLLFYSVGIGQISSEVPQNLSASRPQDRQFILSSKKLLLSDSGFYLCAWSSGGGNTIYFGEGSWLTVV.

This clone was seen once. The chain combines TRBV6-5 with TRBJ2-3; 7 bases are shared with TRBD1. The CDR3 covers 15 residues. Germline-derived CDR1 and CDR2 are MNHEY and SVGAGI. Unmatched junction bases numbered 7, after V lost 5 bases and J lost 2 bases. The CDR3 protein is CASSTSTGNTDTQYF. As DNA, the CDR3 is TGTGCCAGCAGTACCTCGACAGGGAACACAGATACGCAGTATTTT.

The rearrangement links TRBV5-1 to TRBJ2-1; 9 nucleotides line up with TRBD2. With 5 bases clipped from V and 2 bases from J, the junction kept 8 bases outside the gene matches. CDR1 and CDR2 (germline): SGHRS, YFSETQ. The CDR3 has 16 amino acids. The CDR3: CASRNSGRPPYNEQFF. CDR3 bases: TGCGCCAGCAGAAATAGCGGGAGACCCCCCTACAATGAGCAGTTCTTC.

The rearrangement uses TRBV28 and TRBJ2-5; D gene ambiguous. The CDR3 length is 12 residues. V lost 5 bases and J lost 5, with 9 bases in between. Germline-derived CDR1 and CDR2 are MDHEN and SYDVKM. In nucleotides, the CDR3 is TGTGCCAGCAGTCCCAATTCGGAGACCCAGTACTTC. It translates to CASSPNSETQYF.

About this clone itself: Other DNA variants within this sample encode the same CDR3. The chain carries TRBV30 and TRBJ2-3, with a possible D match to TRBD1 (5 bases). CDR3 length: 14 residues. Germline loops: CDR1 GTSNPN, CDR2 SVGIG (reference sequence). V lost 0 bases and J 2 bases, leaving 9 bases between the germline ends. CDR3 loop: CAWSVWGATDTQYF. The DNA of the CDR3 is TGTGCCTGGAGTGTATGGGGCGCCACAGATACGCAGTATTTT. The whole variable domain, filled in from reference TRBV30 and TRBJ2-3, reads SQTIHQWPATLVQPVGSPLSLECTVEGTSNPNLYWYRQAAGRGLQLLFYSVGIGQISSEVPQNLSASRPQDRQFILSSKKLLLSDSGFYLCAWSVWGATDTQYFGPGTRLTVL.